These T cell receptor beta chains were read from a single sample in a study of cytomegalovirus exposure and HLA in healthy donors. TCRdb's copy holds only in-frame clones and misses some; the assay was immunoSEQ multiplex PCR. The data show 210,000 or so clones, approximately 83% seen once. Input material: PBMCs. These receptors were collected from a woman aged 45-59 years in good health and CMV-seropositive. The CDR3 runs from the conserved cysteine through the conserved F or W. D genes are given only for firm matches. A row's size may be missing; if present it is once, few, many or a size class.

.	TRBD1	TRBV7-6	TRBJ1-2	CASSNQGGGYTF	TGTGCCAGCAGCAACCAGGGGGGTGGCTACACCTTC
.	TRBD1	TRBV19	TRBJ1-6	CASSRRQGGSPLHF	TGTGCCAGTAGTAGGAGACAGGGTGGATCACCCCTCCACTTT
once	.	TRBV15	TRBJ2-5	CATSRESPLETQYF	TGTGCCACCAGCAGAGAGAGCCCCCTAGAGACCCAGTACTTC
.	.	TRBV18	TRBJ2-5	CASSPRGGPQETQYF	TGTGCCAGCTCACCAAGAGGGGGACCCCAAGAGACCCAGTACTTC
.	.	TRBV6-1	TRBJ2-3	CASRLQGGTDTQYF	TGTGCCAGCAGGCTACAGGGTGGCACAGATACGCAGTATTTT
.	.	TRBV2	TRBJ1-1	CASSKRGRENTEAFF	TGTGCCAGCAGTAAGAGAGGGCGGGAAAACACTGAAGCTTTCTTT
.	.	TRBV30	TRBJ1-5	CAWSVVGGPQHF	TGTGCCTGGAGTGTAGTGGGGGGGCCCCAGCATTTT
few	.	TRBV5-6	TRBJ2-7	CASSSQGVYEQYF	TGTGCCAGCAGCTCCCAAGGGGTGTACGAGCAGTACTTC
.	.	TRBV4-1	TRBJ1-3	CASSPPRGSSGNTIYF	TGCGCCAGCAGCCCACCGAGAGGCAGCTCTGGAAACACCATATATTTT
.	.	TRBV4-1	TRBJ1-6	CASSQAGLLIASSYNSPLHF	TGCGCCAGCAGCCAAGCCGGGTTACTCATTGCGAGCTCCTATAATTCACCCCTCCACTTT
.	TRBD1	TRBV19	TRBJ1-2	CASSSQGASYGYTF	TGTGCCAGTAGTTCTCAGGGGGCGTCCTATGGCTACACCTTC
.	.	TRBV11-2	TRBJ2-3	CASSRGVSDTQYF	TGTGCCAGCAGCCGGGGAGTTTCGGATACGCAGTATTTT